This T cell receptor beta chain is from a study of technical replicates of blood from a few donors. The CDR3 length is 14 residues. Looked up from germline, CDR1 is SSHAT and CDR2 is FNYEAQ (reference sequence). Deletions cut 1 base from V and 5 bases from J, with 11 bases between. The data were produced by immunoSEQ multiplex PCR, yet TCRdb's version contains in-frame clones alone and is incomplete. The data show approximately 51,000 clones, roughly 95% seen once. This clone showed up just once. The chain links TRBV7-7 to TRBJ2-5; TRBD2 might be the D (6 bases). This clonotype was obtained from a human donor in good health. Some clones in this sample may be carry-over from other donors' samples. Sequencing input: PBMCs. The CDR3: CASSLGVGRETQYF. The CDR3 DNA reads TGTGCCAGCAGCTTAGGAGTAGGGAGGGAGACCCAGTACTTC.